Shown below are 14 T cell receptor beta chains from a single sample sequenced in a study of T-cell memory formation after mild COVID-19. MiXCR was run by TCRdb on the 5' RACE reads, yielding one entry per CDR3 protein. This sample has about 60,000 distinct CDR3 sequences, with more than 10% found just once. The sequenced sample was PBMCs or a T cell subset sorted from them (not recorded which). These receptor sequences come from a man aged 18 to 29 who had mild COVID-19 (a few samples of this study predate the infection). Cell type and time point are not known.

This chain links TRBV5-4 with TRBJ2-3, with a weak D call TRBD2 (5 bases). CDR3 length: 14 amino acids. CDR1 is SGHNT, CDR2 YYREEE, per germline (reference sequence). V was pared by 3 bases and J by 5 bases, with 13 bases between. This CDR3 reads CASSSVEVVDTQYF. As DNA, the CDR3 is TGTGCCAGCAGCTCGGTGGAGGTGGTAGATACGCAGTATTTT.

This clonotype was seen a few times. V usage is TRBV6-6 and J usage is TRBJ1-5; D perhaps matches TRBD1 (5 bases). Germline CDR1 and CDR2: MNHNY and SVGAGI (reference sequence). CDR3 length: 14 amino acids. With 8 bases removed from V and 6 bases from J, the gap between germline ends came to 17 bases. The CDR3 spells CASSTAGTVQPQHF. The CDR3 DNA reads as TGTGCCAGCTCCACCGCAGGGACGGTTCAGCCCCAGCATTTT.

The table lists this clonotype with a few counts. This rearrangement joins TRBV7-9 to TRBJ1-2; D is uncertain. Trimming took off 5 bases at V and 7 bases at J, with 17 bases between the two ends. The CDR3 loop spans 14 amino acids. Germline CDR1 SEHNR, CDR2 FQNEAQ (reference sequence). CDR3 in amino acids: CASSQALGEAGYTF. In nucleotides, the CDR3 is TGTGCCAGCAGCCAGGCACTTGGGGAGGCTGGCTACACCTTC.

The table lists this clonotype with a few counts. V and J are TRBV6-6 and TRBJ1-6, with D uncertain. Germline-derived CDR1 and CDR2 are MNHNY and SVGAGI (reference sequence). CDR3 length: 17 amino acids. V lost 0 bases and J lost 3, with 12 bases in between. The CDR3 is CASSYSIHRGYNSPLHF. DNA of the CDR3: TGTGCCAGCAGTTACTCGATTCACCGGGGCTATAATTCACCCCTCCACTTT.

This clonotype was recorded many times. The gene calls are TRBV23-1 and TRBJ2-5; tentative D call: TRBD2 (7 bases). TRBV23-1 is placed among ORFs of uncertain function. This CDR3 contains 17 residues. Trimming stripped 0 bases from V and 3 bases from J, with 17 bases between. DNA of the CDR3: TGCGCCAGCAGTCAATCGCCCGCGGGGGCCGGGAAAGAGACCCAGTACTTC. Protein product: CASSQSPAGAGKETQYF.

This clonotype showed up just a few times. Written as DNA, the CDR3 is TGTGCCAGCAGTGAGCTAGGCTATGGCTACACCTTC. This codes for CASSELGYGYTF. V usage is TRBV7-3 and J usage is TRBJ1-2, with D unresolved. V lost 6 bases, J lost 4 bases, and 9 bases lay in between. CDR3 size: 12 residues. CDR1 and CDR2 (germline): SGHTA, FQGTGA.

The chain has TRBV12-3 or TRBV12-4 and TRBJ1-6; 7 bases agree with TRBD1. The CDR3 runs to 13 residues. Trimming cost V 6 bases and J 11 bases; bases outside gene matches: 7. The CDR3 DNA follows: TGTGCCAGCAGCTCCAGACAGGGAGCACCCCTCCACTTT. Protein sequence: CASSSRQGAPLHF.

V is TRBV12-3 or TRBV12-4 and J is TRBJ2-1; possible D gene TRBD1, 6 bases. The CDR3 sequence is 17 residues long. Between the trimmed V and J ends, which lost 5 bases and 0 bases, there was a span of 17 bases. The CDR3 coding sequence is TGTGCCAGCAGTGGGGGACAAGGGACGAGCTCCTACAATGAGCAGTTCTTC. Protein sequence: CASSGGQGTSSYNEQFF.

This clonotype was detected ten times or more. The chain couples TRBV7-2 to TRBJ1-1; D perhaps matches TRBD1 (6 bases). The CDR3 spans 14 residues. V was shortened by 5 bases and J by 5 bases, with 15 bases between the two germline ends. The germline gives CDR1 SGHTA, CDR2 FQGNSA. As DNA, the CDR3 is TGTGCCAGCAGCCCACAGGGTAGGAGGACTGAAGCTTTCTTT. This encodes CASSPQGRRTEAFF.

In this sample, this clonotype turned up a few times. The CDR3 sequence is CASSLPGRGSGYTF. CDR3 DNA: TGTGCCAGCAGCTTGCCAGGCCGTGGCTCTGGCTACACCTTC. V gene TRBV7-2 combines with J gene TRBJ1-2; D ambiguous. The length of the CDR3 is 14 residues. CDR1 and CDR2 from the germline V gene are SGHTA and FQGNSA. V gave up 3 bases and J gave up 7 bases, with 15 bases separating them.

This chain links TRBV12-3 or TRBV12-4 with TRBJ1-2; D unresolved. The CDR3 spans 14 residues. V lost 3 bases and J lost 8, with 16 bases in between. CDR3: CASSFLGGRSGYTF. The CDR3 DNA follows: TGTGCCAGCAGTTTTCTGGGCGGGCGAAGCGGCTACACCTTC.

Only a few counts were recorded for this clonotype. The CDR3 loop is CASNLAGGNTDTQYF. The CDR3 coding sequence is TGTGCCAGCAATCTAGCGGGGGGAAACACAGATACGCAGTATTTT. The rearrangement joins TRBV7-9 to TRBJ2-3; the match to TRBD2 covers 11 bases. The CDR3 extends over 15 amino acids. Germline values: CDR1 SEHNR, CDR2 FQNEAQ (reference sequence). The V gene end was trimmed by 7 bases and the J gene end by 2 bases; junction bases not matched to a gene: 5. The complete variable domain, with remaining parts taken from reference TRBV7-9 and TRBJ2-3, reads DTGVSQNPRHKITKRGQNVTFRCDPISEHNRLYWYRQTLGQGPEFLTYFQNEAQLEKSRLLSDRFSAERPKGSFSTLEIQRTEQGDSAMYLCASNLAGGNTDTQYFGPGTRLTVL.

The gene calls are TRBV2 and TRBJ2-1; the D gene could be TRBD1 or TRBD2 (5 bases each). The germline V gene encodes CDR1 SNHLY and CDR2 FYNNEI. This CDR3 is built from 13 residues. The V end was cut by 8 bases, the J end by 6 bases, with 14 bases between. CDR3 amino acids: CASVTGTSNEQFF. CDR3 DNA: TGTGCCAGCGTGACCGGGACCTCCAATGAGCAGTTCTTC.

V is TRBV12-3 or TRBV12-4 and J is TRBJ2-2; 9 bases are shared with TRBD2. The CDR3 length is 15 residues. The J segment lost 7 bases and the V segment lost 6 bases, leaving 9 bases of the junction unmatched. CDR3 sequence: CASSPTSGWHGELFF. DNA for the CDR3: TGTGCCAGCAGCCCAACTAGCGGGTGGCACGGGGAGCTGTTTTTT.